Listed below are T cell receptor beta chains from one sample, sequenced in a study of T cell changes during pregnancy in multiple sclerosis. The data were produced by immunoSEQ multiplex PCR, yet TCRdb's version contains in-frame clones alone and is incomplete. The sample carries 45,000 to 60,000 clones, 85% to 95% recorded once. The specimen was CD4+ T cells from peripheral blood mononuclear cells, collected in the third trimester of pregnancy. Receptor source: a female donor with multiple sclerosis, enrolled in a pregnancy study. Each CDR3 is given with its conserved first and last residue. Fields, in order: clone size, J gene, D gene, V gene, CDR3 DNA, CDR3 protein. D genes are given only for firm matches. The size of a clone is reported for some rows only, either as once, few or many, or as a class for expanded clones.

NA	TRBJ2-1	NA	TRBV28	TGTGCCAGCAGTCCCCCCCGGGGGAAGGAGCAGTTCTTC	CASSPPRGKEQFF
NA	TRBJ1-3	TRBD1	TRBV14	TGTGCCAGCAGCGAGGGGGCCGCTGGAAACACCATATATTTT	CASSEGAAGNTIYF
NA	TRBJ2-1	TRBD2	TRBV27	TGTGCCAGCAGTTTATCGAGACTAGCGGTTTACAATGAGCAGTTCTTC	CASSLSRLAVYNEQFF
NA	TRBJ2-7	TRBD2	TRBV6-1	TGTGCCAGCAGTGAGCCCAGTAGCGGGAGTGCATCCTACGAGCAGTACTTC	CASSEPSSGSASYEQYF
NA	TRBJ1-2	TRBD1	TRBV6-5	TGTGCCAGCAGCCTTAGACCGGGACAGGGGAGCGGCTACACCTTC	CASSLRPGQGSGYTF
few	TRBJ2-7	NA	TRBV28	TGTGCCAGCAGTTTAAACCCAGGGTTGGGCGAGCAGTACTTC	CASSLNPGLGEQYF
NA	TRBJ2-5	TRBD1	TRBV7-9	TGTGCCAGCAGCCCAGACCCAGGGGGCAAAGAGACCCAGTACTTC	CASSPDPGGKETQYF
NA	TRBJ1-2	TRBD1	TRBV4-1	TGCGCCAGCAGCCAAGAGGGGACAGCCTTAAACTATGGCTACACCTTC	CASSQEGTALNYGYTF
NA	TRBJ1-1	TRBD1	TRBV18	TGTGCCAGCTCACCAGAAACAGGGGTAACTGAAGCTTTCTTT	CASSPETGVTEAFF
NA	TRBJ2-5	TRBD2	TRBV7-6	TGTGCCAGCAGCCCAGGACTAGCGGGAGTCCGAGAGACCCAGTACTTC	CASSPGLAGVRETQYF
NA	TRBJ1-1	NA	TRBV6-4	TGTGCCAGCAGTGAGGGAAGGGGAACTGAAGCTTTCTTT	CASSEGRGTEAFF
NA	TRBJ2-1	TRBD1	TRBV5-6	TGTGCCAGCAGCTACGGGACAGGGAGCTACAATGAGCAGTTCTTC	CASSYGTGSYNEQFF
NA	TRBJ2-3	NA	TRBV5-1	TGCGCCAGCAGCTTGGACACGCCTAGCACAGATACGCAGTATTTT	CASSLDTPSTDTQYF
once	TRBJ1-1	NA	TRBV28	TGTGCCAGCAGTTTTTTAATATCGCCTAATGCTTTCTTT	CASSFLISPNAFF
NA	TRBJ2-3	TRBD2	TRBV7-9	TGTGCCAGCAGCTTAGATCCTAGCGGGACGACGCAGTATTTT	CASSLDPSGTTQYF
NA	TRBJ2-1	TRBD2	TRBV6-1	TGTGCCAGCAGGCCGGGACTAGGTCGAAATGAGCAGTTCTTC	CASRPGLGRNEQFF
NA	TRBJ1-2	NA	TRBV11-2	TGTGCCAGCAGCCCTATCGGGGGTAACTATGGCTACACCTTC	CASSPIGGNYGYTF
NA	TRBJ1-1	TRBD1	TRBV27	TGTGCCAGCAGTAAAGGGACAGCCCACGCTGAAGCTTTCTTT	CASSKGTAHAEAFF
NA	TRBJ1-1	NA	TRBV6-5	TGTGCCAGCAGTTCCTACAGGAACACTGAAGCTTTCTTT	CASSSYRNTEAFF
NA	TRBJ1-2	NA	TRBV19	TGTGCCACCACGACGATTTGGGGGCTGAACTATGGCTACACCTTC	CATTTIWGLNYGYTF
NA	TRBJ2-7	NA	TRBV15	TGTGCCACCAGCAGAGAGGGGGGAAGTTACGAGCAGTACTTC	CATSREGGSYEQYF
few	TRBJ2-2	NA	TRBV2	TGTGCCAGCAGTGTAGACAGGAACACCGGGGAGCTGTTTTTT	CASSVDRNTGELFF
NA	TRBJ2-1	NA	TRBV5-6	TGTGCCAGCAGCTTGGTAGGAGGGGCGCCGACTGGCAATGAGCAGTTCTTC	CASSLVGGAPTGNEQFF
NA	TRBJ2-7	TRBD2	TRBV7-2	TGTGCCAGCAGCTTAGGAGCGGGAGGCGAGCAGTACTTC	CASSLGAGGEQYF
once	TRBJ1-4	TRBD1	TRBV5-4	TGTGCCAGCAGTTCCGGACAGGGGGTACGGGAAAAACTGTTTTTT	CASSSGQGVREKLFF
NA	TRBJ2-2	NA	TRBV5-1	TGCGCCAGCAGTTACCAGGGGCGTAACACCGGGGAGCTGTTTTTT	CASSYQGRNTGELFF
once	TRBJ1-3	NA	TRBV5-1	TGCGCCAGCAGCTTGGGGACAGCCTCTGGAAACACCATATATTTT	CASSLGTASGNTIYF
NA	TRBJ1-1	TRBD1	TRBV6-1	TGTGCCAGCAGTAGAAGGGACAGGGGGGCTGAAGCTTTCTTT	CASSRRDRGAEAFF
NA	TRBJ1-3	NA	TRBV15	TGTGCCACCAGCAGAGATAGGTTGAGGGACACCATATATTTT	CATSRDRLRDTIYF
NA	TRBJ2-1	NA	TRBV19	TGTGCCAGTAGTATAAGGCCTCAGGACAATGAGCAGTTCTTC	CASSIRPQDNEQFF
NA	TRBJ2-4	NA	TRBV5-6	TGTGCCAGCAGCTGGAGTACCAAAAACATTCAGTACTTC	CASSWSTKNIQYF
NA	TRBJ2-5	NA	TRBV5-4	TGTGCCAGCAGCTTACCGGGAGTAGGACAAGAGACCCAGTACTTC	CASSLPGVGQETQYF
NA	TRBJ2-5	TRBD2	TRBV7-2	TGTGCCAGCAGCTTATCAGCGGGAGGAGGAGAGACCCAGTACTTC	CASSLSAGGGETQYF
NA	TRBJ1-2	TRBD1	TRBV9	TGTGCCAGCAGCGTCCGGGACAGGGGAAGCTATGGCTACACCTTC	CASSVRDRGSYGYTF
NA	TRBJ2-1	NA	TRBV27	TGTGCCAGCAGTGGACTGGATGAGCAGTTCTTC	CASSGLDEQFF
NA	TRBJ2-4	TRBD1	TRBV5-1	TGCGCCAGCAGCAGAACGACAGGGGAGGCCAAAAACATTCAGTACTTC	CASSRTTGEAKNIQYF
NA	TRBJ2-1	TRBD2	TRBV4-2	TGTGCCAGCAGCCAGTGGCGGGAGGGTGACAATGAGCAGTTCTTC	CASSQWREGDNEQFF
NA	TRBJ2-2	TRBD2	TRBV7-2	TGTGCCAGCACCCTTTCCCGGGGAGGGCCCACCGGGGAGCTGTTTTTT	CASTLSRGGPTGELFF
NA	TRBJ2-3	TRBD2	TRBV5-6	TGTGCCAGCAGCAAGCTTCGACTAGCGGGGCCCACAGATACGCAGTATTTT	CASSKLRLAGPTDTQYF
NA	TRBJ1-2	NA	TRBV7-9	TGTGCCAGCAGCTTAGCAGCATCTGGCTACACCTTC	CASSLAASGYTF
NA	TRBJ1-2	TRBD1	TRBV4-3	TGCGCCAGCAGCCTCGGGACAGGGGGGGGCTACACCTTC	CASSLGTGGGYTF